The T cell receptor (beta chain) described here comes from a study of T cell responses to AZD1222 COVID-19 vaccine. The CDR3 spans 17 residues. V gave up 2 bases and J gave up 0 bases, with 12 bases separating them. Germline V lookup: CDR1 SGHRS, CDR2 YFSETQ. Broader study findings: None of the repertoires were sampled until the peak T cell response had passed. The donor cohort was predominantly white British with a female majority, and clonal diversity may have been underestimated.

Worth noting for this clone: No antigen is known for it.

Assay: immunoSEQ multiplex PCR; the TCRdb copy retains only in-frame clones and omits some. Here the sample spans 130,000 to 150,000 clones, about 93% being singletons. The sequenced sample was peripheral blood, obtained on day 0 of AZD1222 vaccination. This clonotype was obtained from an adult in good health. J is TRBJ1-6 and V is TRBV5-1; D is ambiguous. CDR3 bases: TGCGCCAGCAGCTTATCGATAATGAGCTCCTATAATTCACCCCTCCACTTT. Its protein is CASSLSIMSSYNSPLHF.